This entry lists 27 T cell receptor beta chains sequenced from one sample in a study of cytomegalovirus exposure and HLA in healthy donors. Both 60 Vbeta primers and 13 Jbeta primers went into the PCR. The data were produced by immunoSEQ multiplex PCR, yet TCRdb's version contains in-frame clones alone and is incomplete. The data contain 150,000 to 200,000 clones, around 79% of them singletons. Sequenced sample: PBMCs. The receptors derive from a woman between 45 and 65 years old in good health and CMV-seronegative.

The chain uses TRBV15 and TRBJ1-2, with 7 bases aligning to TRBD1. CDR1 is LNHNV and CDR2 is YYDKDF in the germline V gene (reference sequence). Trimming removed 0 bases from V and 2 bases from J; junction bases left unmatched: 15. There are 19 residues in the CDR3. The CDR3 region has the DNA TGTGCCACCAGCAGAGATGTTCGGGAAGGGGGCTGGACGAACTATGGCTACACCTTC. It yields the protein CATSRDVREGGWTNYGYTF.

The chain joins TRBV4-3 to TRBJ2-1, with D perhaps TRBD2 (5 bases). Between the trimmed V and J ends, which lost 3 bases and 2 bases, there was a span of 14 bases. Germline V gene lookup returns CDR1 LGHNA and CDR2 YSLEER. There are 16 residues in the CDR3. CDR3 in amino acids: CASSQVLAATYNEQFF. For the CDR3, the DNA is TGCGCCAGCAGCCAGGTTCTAGCTGCCACCTACAATGAGCAGTTCTTC.

This chain uses TRBV19 with TRBJ2-2; TRBD2 agrees at 7 bases. Germline-derived CDR1 and CDR2 are LNHDA and SQIVND (reference sequence). Trimming at V came to 3 bases and at J to 4 bases, leaving 5 bases not matched to a gene. This CDR3 region has 15 residues. The CDR3 region has the DNA TGTGCCAGTAGTATTGGTGGGAGGGCCACCGGGGAGCTGTTTTTT. This gives the protein CASSIGGRATGELFF. The full variable domain, rest sourced from reference TRBV19 and TRBJ2-2, is DGGITQSPKYLFRKEGQNVTLSCEQNLNHDAMYWYRQDPGQGLRLIYYSQIVNDFQKGDIAEGYSVSREKKESFPLTVTSAQKNPTAFYLCASSIGGRATGELFFGEGSRLTVL.

The chain combines TRBV7-9 with TRBJ2-4, with D maybe TRBD1 (6 bases). Germline V lookup: CDR1 SEHNR, CDR2 FQNEAQ (reference sequence). V was cut by 1 base and J by 0 bases, with 13 bases left in between. This CDR3 spans 17 amino acids. Written as DNA, the CDR3 is TGTGCCAGCAGCTTAGTTCCCCCGACAGGAGCCAAAAACATTCAGTACTTC. As protein: CASSLVPPTGAKNIQYF.

The V call is TRBV10-3, the J call TRBJ2-1; 10 positions agree with TRBD2. Looked up from germline, CDR1 is ENHRY and CDR2 is SYGVKD. Germline trimming cut 2 bases from V and 4 bases from J; bases unmatched to any gene: 14. The CDR3 spans 19 residues. The CDR3 DNA reads TGTGCCATCAGTGAGAGGATAGGGCTAGCGGGAGCAACGTACAATGAGCAGTTCTTC. Translation gives CAISERIGLAGATYNEQFF.

The chain has TRBV7-2 and TRBJ2-7; 14 bases are a match to TRBD2. This CDR3 contains 18 residues. The V segment lost 4 bases and the J segment 4 bases; nucleotides outside the gene matches: 12. The germline CDR1 and CDR2 sequences are SGHTA and FQGNSA. DNA for the CDR3: TGTGCCAGCAGCTCTAAGACTAGCGGGAGGGCCTTCGGATACGAGCAGTACTTC. This codes for CASSSKTSGRAFGYEQYF.

The rearrangement uses TRBV7-2 and TRBJ1-2; 12 bases line up with TRBD1. Looked up from germline, CDR1 is SGHTA and CDR2 is FQGNSA. V gave up 4 bases and J gave up 8 bases; unmatched junction bases: 11. The CDR3 sequence is 16 residues long. The CDR3 protein is CASSSGGTGGAGGYTF. The CDR3 region has the DNA TGTGCCAGCAGCTCTGGGGGGACAGGGGGCGCGGGAGGCTACACCTTC.

The chain couples TRBV7-2 to TRBJ1-1; weak D call: TRBD1 (5 bases). V shed 5 bases and J shed 2 bases, with 21 bases lying between them. The V gene's germline CDR1 is SGHTA and CDR2 FQGNSA. The CDR3 extends over 17 amino acids. CDR3 region: CASSTFASATVNTEAFF. The CDR3 DNA reads as TGTGCCAGCAGCACCTTTGCTTCGGCGACAGTCAACACTGAAGCTTTCTTT.

This clone is a singleton in its sample. The CDR3 bases are TGTGCCAGCAGCTTAAACGAGGGATACGCAGAGACCCAGTACTTC. Residues: CASSLNEGYAETQYF. The rearrangement uses TRBV11-3 and TRBJ2-5; maybe TRBD2 (5 bases). This CDR3 spans 15 amino acids. The ends were cut back, 2 bases at V and 4 bases at J, with 14 bases in the middle. From germline, CDR1 is SGHNT and CDR2 YENEEA.

This clone was counted once. CDR3 DNA: TGCGCCAGCAGCCAAAGCACTAGCGGATCCTACGAGCAGTACTTC. Translation gives CASSQSTSGSYEQYF. The chain has TRBV4-3 and TRBJ2-7; 8 bases match TRBD2. This CDR3 comprises 15 residues. Germline CDR1 LGHNA, CDR2 YSLEER. Trimming cost V 2 bases and J 1 base; bases outside gene matches: 4.

The chain recombines TRBV9 with TRBJ1-1, with a weak D call TRBD1 (6 bases). Trimming stripped 3 bases from V and 4 bases from J, with 13 bases between. This CDR3 is 14 amino acids long. Germline CDR1 is SGDLS and CDR2 is YYNGEE. The DNA for the CDR3 is TGTGCCAGCAGCGACAGGGAAAAATTCACTGAAGCTTTCTTT. It is translated as CASSDREKFTEAFF.

This chain links TRBV9 with TRBJ2-3; D unresolved. The CDR3 contains 15 residues. The germline V gene encodes CDR1 SGDLS and CDR2 YYNGEE. V lost 4 bases and J 6 bases, leaving 18 bases between the germline ends. CDR3 loop: CASSLLGGDADTQYF. In nucleotides, the CDR3 is TGTGCCAGCAGCCTTTTGGGTGGAGATGCCGATACGCAGTATTTT.

The rearrangement uses TRBV6-1 and TRBJ2-5; D gene ambiguous. Germline CDR1 and CDR2: MNHNS and SASEGT. This CDR3 is 15 amino acids long. V was trimmed by 5 bases and J by 1 base, leaving 14 bases between them. As DNA, the CDR3 is TGTGCCAGCAGTAGTACAGTGGGCCTCCAAGAGACCCAGTACTTC. This gives the protein CASSSTVGLQETQYF.

The chain recombines TRBV19 with TRBJ1-4, with D unclear. This CDR3 contains 14 residues. V gave up 9 bases and J gave up 6 bases, with 17 bases separating them. Per germline, CDR1 LNHDA and CDR2 SQIVND (reference sequence). In nucleotides, the CDR3 is TGTGCCAGCAGAACTCGGGGAGAGGATGAAAAACTGTTTTTT. Encoded protein: CASRTRGEDEKLFF.

The chain recombines TRBV4-2 with TRBJ2-7, with a possible D match to TRBD1 (5 bases). Germline V gene sequence: CDR1 LGHNA, CDR2 YNFKEQ. The CDR3 contains 16 residues. Trimming cost V 1 base and J 0 bases, with 13 bases left between them. The CDR3 DNA follows: TGTGCCAGCAGCCAAGCCCCTGCAGGGAACTCCTACGAGCAGTACTTC. Translated, it gives CASSQAPAGNSYEQYF.

The chain joins TRBV5-1 to TRBJ2-5; possible D gene TRBD1, 5 bases. Trimming removed 4 bases from V and 1 base from J, with 17 bases in between. The CDR3 runs 16 residues. Germline V gives CDR1 SGHRS, CDR2 YFSETQ. CDR3 sequence reads: CASSAPRQGPQETQYF. CDR3 nucleotide sequence: TGCGCCAGCAGCGCACCGAGGCAGGGCCCCCAAGAGACCCAGTACTTC.

The rearrangement links TRBV7-2 to TRBJ2-7; D is perhaps TRBD2 (6 bases). This CDR3 comprises 18 residues. V shed 1 base and J shed 6 bases, with 25 bases lying between them. Germline CDR1 and CDR2: SGHTA and FQGNSA. Here the CDR3 DNA reads TGTGCCAGCAGCTTAGTGCCTTTGGGTGGCGGGACCTCCCGCGAGCAGTACTTC. This encodes CASSLVPLGGGTSREQYF.

This rearrangement joins TRBV25-1 to TRBJ2-1; 9 bases match TRBD2. Germline V gives CDR1 MGHDK, CDR2 SYGVNS. CDR3 length equals 16 residues. The V and J ends lost 4 bases and 4 bases, in that order; junction bases with no gene match: 8. CDR3 nucleotide sequence: TGTGCCAGCAGTGGAGTCGCTAGCGGGACTTACAATGAGCAGTTCTTC. The encoded protein is CASSGVASGTYNEQFF.

This chain uses TRBV7-2 with TRBJ2-7, with D uncertain. V lost 2 bases and J 5 bases, leaving 10 bases between the germline ends. The CDR3 length is 13 residues. Germline V CDR1 and CDR2: SGHTA, FQGNSA. CDR3 DNA sequence: TGTGCCAGCAGCTTACTACAGTCTCACGAGCAGTACTTC. It codes for CASSLLQSHEQYF.

The chain's CDR3 is CASRPRRQGMVDTEAFF. The CDR3, as DNA: TGTGCCAGCAGACCCCGACGGCAGGGGATGGTAGACACTGAAGCTTTCTTT. This rearrangement joins TRBV7-9 to TRBJ1-1; D perhaps matches TRBD1 (6 bases). The germline V gene has CDR1 SEHNR and CDR2 FQNEAQ (reference sequence). The CDR3 loop spans 17 amino acids. Trimming cost V 6 bases and J 3 bases, with 23 bases left between them.

The V gene is TRBV9, the J gene TRBJ2-1, with 12 positions matching TRBD2. This CDR3 spans 16 amino acids. Germline V gene sequence: CDR1 SGDLS, CDR2 YYNGEE. Trimming at V came to 0 bases and at J to 9 bases, leaving 7 bases not matched to a gene. This chain's CDR3 is CASSVAPSGRAFEQFF. In DNA form, the CDR3 reads TGTGCCAGCAGCGTAGCTCCTAGCGGGAGGGCCTTTGAGCAGTTCTTC.

The chain carries TRBV4-3 and TRBJ2-6, with 7 bases fitting TRBD1. Germline V gives CDR1 LGHNA, CDR2 YSLEER. V lost 3 bases, J lost 0 bases, and 14 bases stayed unmatched. This CDR3 has 20 amino acids. The CDR3 is CASSQQIGRQGLSGANVLTF. The CDR3, as DNA: TGCGCCAGCAGCCAGCAAATAGGGAGACAGGGTCTCTCTGGGGCCAACGTCCTGACTTTC.

The chain has TRBV18 and TRBJ2-5; 7 bases fit TRBD1. CDR3 size: 15 residues. Germline V lookup: CDR1 KGHSH, CDR2 LQKENI. V gave up 3 bases and J gave up 4 bases; unmatched junction bases: 8. CDR3 sequence (DNA): TGTGCCAGCTCACCTAGACAGGGAGCTGGAGAGACCCAGTACTTC. This sequence encodes CASSPRQGAGETQYF.

CDR3 region: CASRAGTSGGGEQFF. In DNA, the CDR3 is TGTGCCAGCAGAGCCGGGACTAGCGGGGGTGGTGAGCAGTTCTTC. The chain links TRBV2 to TRBJ2-1; the match to TRBD2 covers 14 bases. Trimming took 6 bases from V and 9 from J; bases not matched to a gene: 7. This CDR3 is built from 15 residues. Germline V gene lookup returns CDR1 SNHLY and CDR2 FYNNEI.

The chain is built from TRBV9 and TRBJ1-3; D not resolved. The CDR3 extends over 15 amino acids. V lost 2 bases to trimming and J lost 0 bases, with 9 bases between them. Germline CDR1 is SGDLS and CDR2 is YYNGEE. The CDR3 DNA sequence: TGTGCCAGCAGCGTGAGTCCAAGCTCTGGAAACACCATATATTTT. Translated: CASSVSPSSGNTIYF.

The chain is built from TRBV6-1 and TRBJ2-1; 14 bases are a match to TRBD2. The CDR3 has 17 residues. V shed 4 bases, J shed 7 bases, and the junction held 9 bases outside the gene matches. Germline V gives CDR1 MNHNS, CDR2 SASEGT. The CDR3: CASSGRTSGGPRNEQFF. Here the CDR3 DNA reads TGTGCCAGCAGTGGCAGGACTAGCGGGGGGCCGAGGAATGAGCAGTTCTTC.

CDR3 region: CASSLSQGNYGYTF. CDR3 DNA sequence: TGTGCCAGCAGCTTAAGTCAGGGGAACTATGGCTACACCTTC. The V gene is TRBV7-2, the J gene TRBJ1-2; weak D call: TRBD1 (6 bases). The CDR3 runs to 14 residues. Trimming removed 2 bases at V and 2 bases at J, with 9 bases between. The V gene's germline CDR1 is SGHTA and CDR2 FQGNSA.